A single sample is the source of the 16 T cell receptor beta chains below, sequenced in a study of cytomegalovirus exposure and HLA in healthy donors. TCRdb's table, derived via immunoSEQ multiplex PCR, lists solely in-frame clones and lacks some. The table has 150,000 to 250,000 clones, more than 65% seen once; the top ten hold over 10%. Sequences were obtained from PBMCs. These receptors were taken from a woman under 40 in good health and CMV-seropositive.

The sample holds one count of this clone. The rearrangement links TRBV30 to TRBJ2-2; TRBD2 aligns across 11 bases. Germline V gene data show CDR1 as GTSNPN and CDR2 as SVGIG (reference sequence). V trimming: 3 bases; J trimming: 6 bases; junction bases outside the gene matches: 3. This CDR3 comprises 14 residues. The CDR3 bases are TGTGCCTGGAGACTACTAGCGGGAGCCGGGGAGCTGTTTTTT. Its protein is CAWRLLAGAGELFF. The full variable domain, in which reference TRBV30 and TRBJ2-2 provide the parts outside the CDR3, is SQTIHQWPATLVQPVGSPLSLECTVEGTSNPNLYWYRQAAGRGLQLLFYSVGIGQISSEVPQNLSASRPQDRQFILSSKKLLLSDSGFYLCAWRLLAGAGELFFGEGSRLTVL.

This chain joins TRBV6-6 and TRBJ2-7, with a tentative D call TRBD1 (5 bases). The V gene's germline CDR1 is MNHNY and CDR2 SVGAGI (reference sequence). V was pared by 5 bases and J by 4 bases, with 12 bases between. This CDR3 region has 13 residues. The CDR3 loop is CASSLDTEYEQYF. CDR3 sequence (DNA): TGTGCCAGCAGTCTGGACACGGAGTACGAGCAGTACTTC.

The rearrangement joins TRBV6-1 to TRBJ1-1; D is ambiguous. CDR1 and CDR2 from the germline V gene are MNHNS and SASEGT. The V and J ends lost 4 bases and 4 bases respectively, with 10 bases between them. CDR3 length equals 13 residues. The DNA for the CDR3 is TGTGCCAGCAGTGCTCTCACGAGCACTGAAGCTTTCTTT. Amino acids: CASSALTSTEAFF.

J is TRBJ1-5 and V is TRBV19; TRBD1 matches 9 bases. The CDR3 runs to 16 residues. Trimming at V came to 5 bases and at J to 3 bases, leaving 8 bases not matched to a gene. CDR1 and CDR2 (germline): LNHDA, SQIVND (reference sequence). The CDR3 coding sequence is TGTGCCAGTAGTGGTGGGGGGACAGGGCTCAATCAGCCCCAGCATTTT. Residues: CASSGGGTGLNQPQHF. Full variable domain (remainder filled in from reference TRBV19 and TRBJ1-5): DGGITQSPKYLFRKEGQNVTLSCEQNLNHDAMYWYRQDPGQGLRLIYYSQIVNDFQKGDIAEGYSVSREKKESFPLTVTSAQKNPTAFYLCASSGGGTGLNQPQHFGDGTRLSIL.

The chain has TRBV6-1 and TRBJ2-1, with 11 bases matching TRBD2. The CDR3 covers 15 residues. Germline-derived CDR1 and CDR2 are MNHNS and SASEGT. J was trimmed by 9 bases and V by 7 bases; bases with no gene match: 11. The CDR3 spells CASTGLAGPGGEQFF. As DNA, the CDR3 is TGTGCCAGCACTGGACTAGCGGGCCCAGGGGGTGAGCAGTTCTTC.

A single count supports this clone. The chain has TRBV7-2 and TRBJ2-7, with 12 bases fitting TRBD2. The CDR3 covers 18 residues. The V gene's germline CDR1 is SGHTA and CDR2 FQGNSA. The trim removed 0 bases at V and 5 bases at J, leaving 11 bases unmatched. DNA for the CDR3: TGTGCCAGCAGCTTAGCGAGGCTAGCGGGAGGGCTTTGGGACGAGCAGTACTTC. Protein sequence: CASSLARLAGGLWDEQYF.

The chain joins TRBV2 to TRBJ2-3, with 10 positions matching TRBD1. The ends lost 6 bases at V and 4 bases at J; junction bases unmatched: 4. The V gene's germline CDR1 is SNHLY and CDR2 FYNNEI. This CDR3 is built from 14 residues. In DNA, the CDR3 is TGTGCCAGCAGCGACAGGGGGCGCGCAGATACGCAGTATTTT. Amino acids: CASSDRGRADTQYF.

V gene TRBV7-8 combines with J gene TRBJ2-4; 7 positions agree with TRBD1. CDR1 and CDR2 (germline): SGHVS, FQNEAQ. There are 16 residues in the CDR3. Unmatched junction bases numbered 6, after V lost 4 bases and J lost 0 bases. The CDR3 bases are TGTGCCAGCAGCTCTTGGACAGGACTAGCCAAAAACATTCAGTACTTC. Translation: CASSSWTGLAKNIQYF.

This clone was seen once. The V call is TRBV6-1, the J call TRBJ1-5; 9 bases agree with TRBD1. Trimming at V came to 0 bases and at J to 4 bases, leaving 7 bases not matched to a gene. Germline CDR1 and CDR2: MNHNS and SASEGT. This CDR3 comprises 17 residues. This CDR3 is CASSEASDRGGNQPQHF. In DNA form, the CDR3 reads TGTGCCAGCAGTGAAGCGTCGGACAGGGGAGGTAATCAGCCCCAGCATTTT.

The V gene is TRBV5-1, the J gene TRBJ2-1, with TRBD2 matching over 10 bases. The CDR3 has 15 amino acids. The germline CDR1 and CDR2 sequences are SGHRS and YFSETQ. Trimming at V came to 2 bases and at J to 6 bases, leaving 5 bases not matched to a gene. CDR3 sequence: CASSLYGLAANEQFF. The CDR3 DNA is TGCGCCAGCAGCTTATACGGACTAGCGGCCAATGAGCAGTTCTTC.

This clone turned up a few times. V and J are TRBV11-2 and TRBJ2-7, with a possible D match to TRBD2 (5 bases). The length of the CDR3 is 13 residues. Germline values: CDR1 SGHAT, CDR2 FQNNGV. V was pared by 8 bases and J by 0 bases, with 11 bases between. CDR3 DNA: TGTGCCAGCCGGAGGTCCGACTCCTACGAGCAGTACTTC. Its protein product is CASRRSDSYEQYF.

The V gene is TRBV19, the J gene TRBJ2-7, with a weak D call TRBD2 (5 bases). The CDR3 runs 16 residues. Germline CDR1 and CDR2: LNHDA and SQIVND (reference sequence). V lost 3 bases and J lost 3, with 18 bases in between. The CDR3 DNA reads as TGTGCCAGTAGTATTGCTGGTTCGGCGGGTTACTACGAGCAGTACTTC. As protein: CASSIAGSAGYYEQYF.

The J gene is TRBJ2-7, the V gene TRBV5-5; the D gene is possibly TRBD1 (5 bases). The V gene lost 0 bases and the J gene lost 2 bases, with 6 bases spanning the gap. The CDR3 totals 13 residues. Germline CDR1 and CDR2: SGHKS and YYEKEE (reference sequence). For the CDR3, the DNA is TGTGCCAGCAGCTTGGGGGGCACCTACGAGCAGTACTTC. This encodes CASSLGGTYEQYF.

V is TRBV7-3 and J is TRBJ2-1, with TRBD1 matching over 7 bases. CDR1 and CDR2 (germline): SGHTA, FQGTGA. The CDR3 contains 19 residues. V was pared by 5 bases and J by 0 bases, with 16 bases of the junction left unmatched. CDR3: CASSAGGSGLSSSYNEQFF. CDR3 bases: TGTGCCAGCAGCGCAGGGGGATCGGGCTTATCAAGCTCCTACAATGAGCAGTTCTTC.

This clone was recorded once. This sequence joins TRBV25-1 and TRBJ1-2; no clear D gene. The length of the CDR3 is 12 residues. V gave up 2 bases and J gave up 5 bases, with 6 bases separating them. Germline V gene lookup returns CDR1 MGHDK and CDR2 SYGVNS. The CDR3: CASSEKRYGYTF. The CDR3 DNA reads as TGTGCCAGCAGTGAAAAGAGATATGGCTACACCTTC.

In this sample, this clone turned up once. The chain is built from TRBV6-5 and TRBJ2-6; possibly TRBD2 for D (5 bases). The CDR3 covers 14 residues. Looked up from germline, CDR1 is MNHEY and CDR2 is SVGAGI. Trimming cost V 8 bases and J 0 bases, with 8 bases left between them. CDR3 sequence reads: CASREHSGANVLTF. The DNA for the CDR3 is TGTGCCAGCCGGGAACACTCTGGGGCCAACGTCCTGACTTTC.